The next 16 T cell receptor beta chains were all read from a single sample in a study of CD8 T cells in ankylosing spondylitis. Study observations and caveats: There was a TCR beta motif, made of several highly homologous variants, that appeared characteristic of ankylosing spondylitis blood.

No antigen has been identified for these receptors. TCRdb re-called the 5' RACE reads through MiXCR, storing one row per CDR3 protein. The top ten clones hold under 4.5% of a sample with about 510,000 distinct CDR3 sequences, roughly 5% of them seen once. Sequencing used blood, either unsorted or a sorted T cell fraction (not recorded which). The receptor set was obtained from a male donor with ankylosing spondylitis.

As to this clonotype: It may be a read error: a sequence one base away is much more abundant. This chain uses TRBV29-1 with TRBJ2-7; 8 bases map to TRBD1. Trimming removed 8 bases from V and 1 base from J; junction bases left unmatched: 4. The CDR3 length is 12 residues. Germline V CDR1 and CDR2: SQVTM, ANQGSEA. The CDR3 sequence: CSTTGESYEQYF. CDR3 nucleotide sequence: TGCAGCACGACAGGGGAGTCCTACGAGCAGTACTTC.

This clonotype appeared many times. The chain links TRBV4-3 to TRBJ1-2, with D possibly TRBD1 on 6 matching bases. Trimming pared 3 bases from V and 4 bases from J, leaving 15 bases between. The CDR3 length is 15 residues. Germline V CDR1 and CDR2: LGHNA, YSLEER. CDR3 nucleotides: TGCGCCAGCAGCCACCGCAGGGAAGGGGGCTATGGCTACACCTTC. Amino acids: CASSHRREGGYGYTF.

This clonotype was seen repeatedly, ten times or more. This chain connects TRBV9 to TRBJ1-1, with D maybe TRBD1 (5 bases). The V end was cut by 1 base, the J end by 2 bases, with 15 bases between. CDR3 length: 16 amino acids. CDR1 is SGDLS and CDR2 is YYNGEE in the germline V gene. The CDR3 coding sequence is TGTGCCAGCAGCGTACACGGGGCAGCGGAAAACACTGAAGCTTTCTTT. Translated, it gives CASSVHGAAENTEAFF. The whole variable domain, remainder taken from reference TRBV9 and TRBJ1-1, is DSGVTQTPKHLITATGQRVTLRCSPRSGDLSVYWYQQSLDQGLQFLIQYYNGEERAKGNILERFSAQQFPDLHSELNLSSLELGDSALYFCASSVHGAAENTEAFFGQGTRLTVV.

At least ten counts were recorded for this clonotype. The chain is built from TRBV6-1 and TRBJ2-7; 10 nucleotides match TRBD1. The J segment lost 3 bases and the V segment lost 5 bases, leaving 7 bases of the junction unmatched. The CDR3 is 15 amino acids. Per the germline V gene, CDR1 is MNHNS and CDR2 is SASEGT. The CDR3 DNA reads as TGTGCCAGCAGTACGGGACAGGGGACTTTCTACGAGCAGTACTTC. Protein: CASSTGQGTFYEQYF.

The V gene is TRBV5-1, the J gene TRBJ2-2; D is unclear. The CDR3 runs 14 residues. Germline values: CDR1 SGHRS, CDR2 YFSETQ. The V end lost 0 bases, the J end lost 7 bases, and 10 bases lay between the germline ends. The CDR3 DNA reads as TGCGCCAGCAGCTTGGCCAAGGGAATCGGGGAGCTGTTTTTT. It codes for CASSLAKGIGELFF.

This clonotype occurred a few times. This sequence joins TRBV11-1 and TRBJ2-3; 11 nucleotides match TRBD2. Germline V lookup: CDR1 SGHAT, CDR2 FQDESV (reference sequence). This CDR3 comprises 19 residues. After removal of 7 bases from V and 6 bases from J, the junction contained 21 bases not matched to a gene. CDR3 nucleotides: TGTGCCAGCACCCGTTGGATAGCGGGAGGGCCCGGTCGGTTGGATACGCAGTATTTT. Translation gives CASTRWIAGGPGRLDTQYF.

In this sample, this clonotype turned up many times. The chain is built from TRBV24-1 and TRBJ2-7, with D perhaps given as TRBD1 or TRBD2 (5 bases each). The CDR3 consists of 14 residues. Trimming took off 2 bases at V and 3 bases at J, with 10 bases between the two ends. Germline lookup yields CDR1 KGHDR and CDR2 SFDVKD. Here the CDR3 reads CATSDSGHFYEQYF. In nucleotides, the CDR3 is TGTGCCACCAGTGATTCGGGGCACTTCTACGAGCAGTACTTC.

This clonotype was counted ten times or more. For the CDR3, the DNA is TGTGCCAGCAGTTTAGCGCTTTCAAAGTTCTTC. This translates into CASSLALSKFF. This chain connects TRBV12-3 or TRBV12-4 to TRBJ2-1; D unclear. Between the trimmed V and J ends, which lost 0 bases and 14 bases, there was a span of 8 bases. This CDR3 has 11 amino acids.

This clonotype was observed at least ten times. The rearrangement uses TRBV9 and TRBJ2-1, with 7 positions matching TRBD2. The J segment lost 8 bases and the V segment lost 0 bases, leaving 11 bases of the junction unmatched. Germline CDR1 is SGDLS and CDR2 is YYNGEE. The CDR3 contains 16 residues. The CDR3 reads CASSVGASGFMDEQFF. The DNA of the CDR3 is TGTGCCAGCAGCGTAGGGGCTAGCGGATTTATGGATGAGCAGTTCTTC.

This clonotype was picked up many times. The CDR3 region has the DNA TGCGCCAGCAGCTCCGGACAGGGGGCAGAAACAGATACGCAGTATTTT. As protein: CASSSGQGAETDTQYF. This chain joins TRBV5-1 and TRBJ2-3, with TRBD1 matching 11 bases. CDR1 and CDR2 from the germline V gene are SGHRS and YFSETQ. With 3 bases clipped from V and 3 bases from J, the junction kept 6 bases outside the gene matches. The CDR3 length is 16 residues.

This clonotype occurred many times. J is TRBJ1-4 and V is TRBV15, with TRBD1 as a possible D gene (5 bases). The CDR3 loop spans 14 amino acids. V lost 5 bases, J lost 8 bases, and 15 bases lay in between. Per germline, CDR1 LNHNV and CDR2 YYDKDF (reference sequence). The CDR3 DNA follows: TGTGCCACCAGCCCCCGGCGGGGGAAGGAAAAACTGTTTTTT. It codes for CATSPRRGKEKLFF.

This rearrangement joins TRBV12-3 or TRBV12-4 to TRBJ2-7; unclear D gene. V lost 2 bases and J lost 6, with 11 bases in between. The CDR3 is 13 residues long. The DNA of the CDR3 is TGTGCCAGCAGTTTAAACAGCCTGGGCGAGCAGTACTTC. Residues: CASSLNSLGEQYF.

This clonotype appeared many times. J is TRBJ1-1 and V is TRBV5-1; the match to TRBD1 covers 7 bases. V was clipped by 4 bases and J by 5 bases; unmatched bases: 8. The CDR3 covers 14 residues. Germline V lookup: CDR1 SGHRS, CDR2 YFSETQ. The CDR3: CASSLQTGTTEAFF. In nucleotides, the CDR3 is TGCGCCAGCAGCCTCCAGACAGGGACGACTGAAGCTTTCTTT.

In this sample, this clonotype turned up a few times. V and J are TRBV6-5 and TRBJ2-7; possibly TRBD1 for D (7 bases). V lost 2 bases and J 5 bases, leaving 13 bases between the germline ends. The CDR3 is 14 amino acids. Looked up from germline, CDR1 is MNHEY and CDR2 is SVGAGI. Here the CDR3 reads CASSYADREDEQYF. CDR3 DNA sequence: TGTGCCAGCAGTTACGCCGACAGGGAGGACGAGCAGTACTTC.

This clonotype was counted between two and nine times. V is TRBV6-5 and J is TRBJ1-2; D unclear. V gave up 0 bases and J gave up 6 bases, with 14 bases separating them. This CDR3 has 15 amino acids. Germline CDR1 and CDR2: MNHEY and SVGAGI. The CDR3, as DNA: TGTGCCAGCAGTTACTCTTTCTATCCTGGGGATGGCTACACCTTC. The encoded protein is CASSYSFYPGDGYTF.

This clonotype was seen at least ten times. The rearrangement uses TRBV24-1 and TRBJ2-1; D ambiguous. The CDR3 totals 11 residues. In germline, CDR1 is KGHDR, CDR2 SFDVKD. Between the trimmed V and J ends, which lost 4 bases and 5 bases, there was a span of 2 bases. The chain's CDR3 is CATSDHNEQFF. The DNA for the CDR3 is TGTGCCACCAGTGACCACAATGAGCAGTTCTTC.